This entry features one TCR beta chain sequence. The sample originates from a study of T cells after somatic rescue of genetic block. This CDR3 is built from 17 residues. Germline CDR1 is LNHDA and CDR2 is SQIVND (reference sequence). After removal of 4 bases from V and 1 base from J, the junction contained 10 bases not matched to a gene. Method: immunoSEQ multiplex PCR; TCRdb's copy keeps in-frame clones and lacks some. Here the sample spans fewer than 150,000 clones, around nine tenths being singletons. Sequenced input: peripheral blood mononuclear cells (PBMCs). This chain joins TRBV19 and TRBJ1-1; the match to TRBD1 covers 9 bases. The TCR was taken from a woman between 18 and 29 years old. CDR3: CASSKGQGRIGNTEAFF. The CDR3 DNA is TGTGCCAGTAGTAAGGGACAGGGAAGGATCGGGAACACTGAAGCTTTCTTT.